These 20 T cell receptor beta chains originate from one sample sequenced in a study of cytomegalovirus exposure and HLA in healthy donors. The PCR contained 60 Vbeta and 13 Jbeta primers. Some clones are missing from TCRdb's copy, which holds only in-frame ones; the method was immunoSEQ multiplex PCR. The table has roughly 4,500 clones, 65% to 85% seen once. Sequencing used PBMCs. Receptor source: a middle-aged woman in good health and CMV-seropositive.

The V call is TRBV30, the J call TRBJ2-7; possible D gene TRBD2, 5 bases. This CDR3 spans 11 amino acids. The V gene's germline CDR1 is GTSNPN and CDR2 SVGIG (reference sequence). Trimming pared 3 bases from V and 4 bases from J, leaving 7 bases between. The CDR3 loop reads CAWRAVYEQYF. CDR3 in DNA: TGTGCCTGGAGAGCGGTATACGAGCAGTACTTC.

As for this clone: Other DNA sequences within the sample encode an identical CDR3. The V gene is TRBV30, the J gene TRBJ1-1; D is unresolved. Germline CDR1 is GTSNPN and CDR2 is SVGIG (reference sequence). Deletions cut 0 bases from V and 2 bases from J, with 7 bases between. CDR3 length equals 13 residues. The CDR3, as DNA: TGTGCCTGGAGTGTATCTTTAAACACTGAAGCTTTCTTT. Translation: CAWSVSLNTEAFF.

V usage is TRBV29-1 and J usage is TRBJ2-1, with 10 bases that match TRBD1. Germline CDR1 is SQVTM and CDR2 is ANQGSEA. The CDR3 is 11 residues long. The V segment lost 6 bases and the J segment 12 bases; nucleotides outside the gene matches: 5. The CDR3 region is CSVPDRGVQFF. The CDR3 DNA is TGCAGCGTCCCGGACAGGGGGGTGCAGTTCTTC.

The rearrangement uses TRBV2 and TRBJ1-5; TRBD1 agrees at 9 bases. The germline V gene encodes CDR1 SNHLY and CDR2 FYNNEI. CDR3 length: 14 residues. With V trimmed by 6 bases and J by 6 bases, 6 bases remained unmatched. The CDR3 DNA follows: TGTGCCAGCAGCGAACAGGGGGCTGGTCAGCCCCAGCATTTT. This encodes CASSEQGAGQPQHF. Full variable domain (rest looked up from reference TRBV2 and TRBJ1-5): EPEVTQTPSHQVTQMGQEVILRCVPISNHLYFYWYRQILGQKVEFLVSFYNNEISEKSEIFDDQFSVERPDGSNFTLKIRSTKLEDSAMYFCASSEQGAGQPQHFGDGTRLSIL.

By share, this clone counts as large (0.1 to 1%). The chain employs TRBV6-4 and TRBJ2-3, with D maybe TRBD1 (6 bases). The CDR3 is 17 amino acids. Per the germline V gene, CDR1 is MRHNA and CDR2 is SNTAGT. V dropped 6 bases and J dropped 1 base, with 20 bases sitting between them. DNA for the CDR3: TGTGCCAGCAGCAGGGGCCTTGTTGATCCGGGCACAGATACGCAGTATTTT. This gives the protein CASSRGLVDPGTDTQYF.

The chain is built from TRBV6-5 and TRBJ1-1; maybe TRBD1 (5 bases). The CDR3 totals 15 residues. Germline V gene sequence: CDR1 MNHEY, CDR2 SVGAGI. The V and J ends lost 0 bases and 3 bases respectively, with 11 bases between them. The CDR3 DNA follows: TGTGCCAGCAGTTACTCAGGGGTGGCGTACACTGAAGCTTTCTTT. Encoded protein: CASSYSGVAYTEAFF.

The chain joins TRBV6-5 to TRBJ2-2; D remains unclear. The CDR3 sequence is 14 residues long. Deletions cut 1 base from V and 3 bases from J, with 6 bases between. Germline values: CDR1 MNHEY, CDR2 SVGAGI. The CDR3 sequence is CASSYWSDTGELFF. Written as DNA, the CDR3 is TGTGCCAGCAGTTACTGGAGTGACACCGGGGAGCTGTTTTTT.

V gene TRBV30 combines with J gene TRBJ1-6; D perhaps matches TRBD1 (6 bases). The CDR3 contains 14 residues. Germline V gene data show CDR1 as GTSNPN and CDR2 as SVGIG (reference sequence). With 4 bases removed from V and 6 bases from J, the gap between germline ends came to 13 bases. The CDR3 reads CAWTRQVSNSPLHF. In DNA form, the CDR3 reads TGTGCCTGGACCCGACAGGTCTCTAATTCACCCCTCCACTTT.

The table lists this clone with a few counts. The rearrangement links TRBV28 to TRBJ2-1; 9 bases map to TRBD2. Trimming at V came to 5 bases and at J to 9 bases, leaving 14 bases not matched to a gene. This CDR3 comprises 16 residues. Germline V lookup: CDR1 MDHEN, CDR2 SYDVKM. DNA of the CDR3: TGTGCCAGCAGTCCAGCCGTAGCGGGAGAGGTCGGTGAGCAGTTCTTC. Amino acids: CASSPAVAGEVGEQFF.

The chain carries TRBV6-5 and TRBJ1-2, with 9 bases fitting TRBD1. The CDR3 totals 15 residues. CDR1 is MNHEY, CDR2 SVGAGI, per germline. J was trimmed by 4 bases and V by 2 bases; bases with no gene match: 5. The CDR3 coding sequence is TGTGCCAGCAGTTACACAGGGGGCGGGGGCTATGGCTACACCTTC. Translation: CASSYTGGGGYGYTF.

The rearrangement joins TRBV6-5 to TRBJ1-2; 8 positions match TRBD1. From germline, CDR1 is MNHEY and CDR2 SVGAGI. Trimming cost V 0 bases and J 10 bases; bases outside gene matches: 7. The CDR3 runs to 14 residues. The CDR3 reads CASSYSPVQGDYTF. Here the CDR3 DNA reads TGTGCCAGCAGTTACTCACCCGTACAGGGGGACTACACCTTC.

The chain uses TRBV18 and TRBJ2-1; D is possibly TRBD1 (6 bases). V was clipped by 4 bases and J by 6 bases, with 13 bases between them. The CDR3 loop spans 14 amino acids. Germline V gene data show CDR1 as KGHSH and CDR2 as LQKENI. The CDR3 is CASSLYRDINEQFF. In nucleotides, the CDR3 is TGTGCCAGCTCACTGTACCGGGACATCAATGAGCAGTTCTTC.

The rearrangement links TRBV30 to TRBJ1-1; TRBD1 matches 7 bases. V gave up 3 bases and J gave up 11 bases; unmatched junction bases: 9. Germline V gene sequence: CDR1 GTSNPN, CDR2 SVGIG (reference sequence). The length of the CDR3 is 12 residues. The CDR3 loop reads CAWSEQGFLAFF. The CDR3 DNA is TGTGCCTGGAGCGAACAGGGGTTTTTGGCTTTCTTT.

The DNA for the CDR3 is TGTGCCAGCAGCCCTAACGCGGGACCCCAAGAGACCCAGTACTTC. It translates to CASSPNAGPQETQYF. The chain carries TRBV9 and TRBJ2-5; possibly TRBD2 for D (6 bases). The CDR3 runs to 15 residues. V was cut by 4 bases and J by 1 base, with 14 bases left in between. Germline assignment: CDR1 SGDLS and CDR2 YYNGEE.

The rearrangement links TRBV30 to TRBJ1-6; possibly TRBD1 for D (6 bases). This CDR3 has 14 amino acids. Trimming shortened V by 4 bases and J by 1 base, and 8 bases separated the two germline ends. CDR1 is GTSNPN and CDR2 is SVGIG in the germline V gene (reference sequence). The CDR3 loop is CAWNTGSYNSPLHF. Here the CDR3 DNA reads TGTGCCTGGAATACAGGGTCCTATAATTCACCCCTCCACTTT.

The chain has TRBV15 and TRBJ2-5; D is unclear. The germline CDR1 and CDR2 sequences are LNHNV and YYDKDF (reference sequence). Trimming removed 5 bases at V and 4 bases at J, with 8 bases between. The CDR3 has 12 amino acids. The CDR3: CATSELPETQYF. In DNA, the CDR3 is TGTGCCACCAGCGAGCTCCCAGAGACCCAGTACTTC. Looking up the rest from reference TRBV15 and TRBJ2-5 gives the full variable domain: DAMVIQNPRYQVTQFGKPVTLSCSQTLNHNVMYWYQQKSSQAPKLLFHYYDKDFNNEADTPDNFQSRRPNTSFCFLDIRSPGLGDTAMYLCATSELPETQYFGPGTRLLVL.

The rearrangement links TRBV30 to TRBJ1-2; D might be TRBD1 (5 bases). Trimming removed 5 bases from V and 0 bases from J, with 10 bases in between. Germline loops: CDR1 GTSNPN, CDR2 SVGIG (reference sequence). This CDR3 contains 13 residues. The CDR3 sequence: CAWDSDANYGYTF. The CDR3 DNA reads as TGTGCCTGGGACAGCGACGCTAACTATGGCTACACCTTC.

Only a few counts were recorded for this clone. This chain joins TRBV6-4 and TRBJ2-1; 10 nucleotides agree with TRBD2. The CDR3 spans 15 residues. The germline V gene has CDR1 MRHNA and CDR2 SNTAGT. The V gene end was trimmed by 5 bases and the J gene end by 10 bases; junction bases not matched to a gene: 11. The CDR3 DNA reads as TGTGCCAGCAGTATTCTAATGGGGACTAGCGACGAGCAGTTCTTC. Translated: CASSILMGTSDEQFF.

The V and J genes are TRBV28 and TRBJ2-7; 9 bases are shared with TRBD1. Germline assignment: CDR1 MDHEN and CDR2 SYDVKM. The J segment lost 5 bases and the V segment lost 6 bases, leaving 17 bases of the junction unmatched. The length of the CDR3 is 17 residues. CDR3 in DNA: TGTGCCAGCAGCGTACCTACGCCGGGACAGGGTTCCGACGAGCAGTACTTC. Its translation is CASSVPTPGQGSDEQYF.

The chain combines TRBV10-2 with TRBJ1-5; D is perhaps TRBD1 (5 bases). Germline V gene data show CDR1 as WSHSY and CDR2 as SAAADI. The CDR3 extends over 13 amino acids. V was shortened by 0 bases and J by 9 bases, with 9 bases between the two germline ends. CDR3 amino acids: CASSESGASPQHF. The DNA of the CDR3 is TGCGCCAGCAGTGAGTCTGGGGCTTCGCCCCAGCATTTT.